The present TCR beta chain was sequenced within a study of vaccination effects on CD4 cells after COVID-19. ViraFEST assay sequencing came after antigen-specific CD4+ T cells were expanded with viral peptide pools. Upon completion of 10 to 11 days in culture, CD4+ T cells were isolated. Vaccinated participants had no history of SARS-CoV-2 infection and tested negative for nucleocapsid antibodies. Libraries were prepared by immunoSEQ multiplex PCR; TCRdb keeps only in-frame clonotypes and omits some of them. This sample has about 25,000 clones, with 76% found just once. V lost 7 bases and J 3 bases, leaving 19 bases between the germline ends. Germline loops: CDR1 MNHEY, CDR2 SVGAGI. This CDR3 comprises 15 residues. On this clone itself: The antigen is not known.

This TCR was sampled from a human donor who received a COVID-19 vaccine. The genes are TRBV6-5 and TRBJ2-7, with a weak D call TRBD2 (6 bases). The sample here was CD4+ T cells from PBMCs cultured with HCoV-NL63 spike peptides, taken before COVID-19 vaccination. In DNA, the CDR3 is TGTGCCAGCACCCCCGGAGGTGGCGGGGTCTACGAGCAGTACTTC. It translates to CASTPGGGGVYEQYF.